This is a list of T cell receptor beta chains from one sample in a study of blood T cell repertoires in COVID-19. TCRdb's table, derived via immunoSEQ multiplex PCR, lists solely in-frame clones and lacks some. The table lists 250,000 to 350,000 clones, approximately 84% of them singletons. Sequenced material: peripheral blood. The receptor set was obtained from a human donor with COVID-19, enrolled during active disease. The donor label of this sample is uncertain. Both conserved end residues are part of each CDR3. The D gene is left open where the match is weak. Only some rows state a clone size, as once, few, many or a class for expanded clones.

V gene	clone size	J gene	D gene	CDR3 length	CDR3 DNA	CDR3 protein
TRBV10-3	.	TRBJ2-1	TRBD2	15	TGTGCCATCAGCCTAACTAGCGGGAGTGGGGATGAGCAGTTCTTC	CAISLTSGSGDEQFF
TRBV11-2	.	TRBJ2-7	TRBD1	16	TGTGCCAGCAGCCTAGGTCCGACAGGGGGAACCTACGAGCAGTACTTC	CASSLGPTGGTYEQYF
TRBV24-1	.	TRBJ2-5	.	16	TGTGCCACCAGTGACCCAAGGGGGTTTGCTCGAGAGACCCAGTACTTC	CATSDPRGFARETQYF
TRBV7-2	.	TRBJ2-7	.	13	TGTGCCAGCGCTAGGGGGGGGCTCTACGAGCAGTACTTC	CASARGGLYEQYF
TRBV6-6	many	TRBJ1-2	TRBD1	15	TGTGCCAGCAGGACAAGGGACAGGGAGGCCTATGGCTACACCTTC	CASRTRDREAYGYTF
TRBV28	.	TRBJ1-6	TRBD1	15	TGTGCCAGCAGTATCCGGACAGGGGGCAATTCACCCCTCCACTTT	CASSIRTGGNSPLHF
TRBV27	.	TRBJ1-3	.	15	TGTGCCAGCGGATCCACCGGCAGGGCTGGAAACACCATATATTTT	CASGSTGRAGNTIYF
TRBV7-9	once	TRBJ1-2	TRBD1	16	TGTGCCAGCAGCTTAGGGCTGGACAGGGCAAACTATGGCTACACCTTC	CASSLGLDRANYGYTF
TRBV7-2	.	TRBJ1-1	.	15	TGTGCCAGCAGCCCCGCCGGTAGCCTGAACACTGAAGCTTTCTTT	CASSPAGSLNTEAFF
TRBV14	.	TRBJ2-7	.	13	TGTGCCAGCAGCCAAGATGGGGGGTACGAGCAGTACTTC	CASSQDGGYEQYF
TRBV7-2	.	TRBJ2-2	TRBD1	17	TGTGCCAGCAGGCAACCCGGGACAGGTATCAACACCGGGGAGCTGTTTTTT	CASRQPGTGINTGELFF
TRBV7-8	.	TRBJ1-5	.	15	TGTGCCAGCAGCTTATATGCGGGACCAGGACAGCCCCAGCATTTT	CASSLYAGPGQPQHF
TRBV5-1	.	TRBJ2-7	.	12	TGCGCCAGCAGCTTGGGGGAGAACGAGCAGTACTTC	CASSLGENEQYF
TRBV7-9	.	TRBJ1-5	.	14	TGTGCCAGCAGCCCTAAGGGGGAAAATCAGCCCCAGCATTTT	CASSPKGENQPQHF
TRBV5-1	.	TRBJ2-3	.	17	TGCGCCAGCAGCTTTGGGACTGCCGTTTTGGGGGGAGATACGCAGTATTTT	CASSFGTAVLGGDTQYF
TRBV4-3	few	TRBJ2-7	TRBD2	18	TGCGCCAGCAGCCAAGCCCAAATGACTAGCGGGAGGACGTACGAGCAGTACTTC	CASSQAQMTSGRTYEQYF
TRBV30	.	TRBJ2-1	.	13	TGTGCCTGTCCGGGGACTGACCGGCGGGAGCAGTTCTTC	CACPGTDRREQFF
TRBV5-6	many	TRBJ1-6	.	12	TGTGCCAGCAGCTTGGCCGGAGGACCCCTCCACTTT	CASSLAGGPLHF
TRBV27	.	TRBJ2-2	TRBD2	16	TGTGCCAGCAGCTTAAGCTGGGGGGGGAGCACCGGGGAGCTGTTTTTT	CASSLSWGGSTGELFF
TRBV11-3	.	TRBJ1-2	.	14	TGTGCCAGCAGCGCCGCGGAGGGATACTATGGCTACACCTTC	CASSAAEGYYGYTF
TRBV19	.	TRBJ1-2	TRBD1	16	TGTGCCAGTATATCCCCTAGGACAGGGGGTGACTATGGCTACACCTTC	CASISPRTGGDYGYTF
TRBV30	.	TRBJ2-2	.	14	TGTGCCTGGAGTGTTGGGCTTGACACCGGGGAGCTGTTTTTT	CAWSVGLDTGELFF
TRBV18	.	TRBJ1-5	.	15	TGTGCCAGCTCACCACTAGGAGGGGAAGGTCAGCCCCAGCATTTT	CASSPLGGEGQPQHF
TRBV10-3	.	TRBJ2-1	TRBD2	16	TGTGCCATCAGTGACGCCGGGACTAGGCGTGTCAATGAGCAGTTCTTC	CAISDAGTRRVNEQFF
TRBV5-1	.	TRBJ1-6	.	14	TGCGCCAGCAGCTTGGCAGGGGATGATTCACCCCTCCACTTT	CASSLAGDDSPLHF
TRBV7-8	.	TRBJ1-1	.	16	TGTGCCAGCAGCTCGGATAGACAGGACGGGAACACTGAAGCTTTCTTT	CASSSDRQDGNTEAFF
TRBV28	.	TRBJ1-4	.	16	TGTGCCAGCAGTTTCCGGGGAGCCGCAACTAATGAAAAACTGTTTTTT	CASSFRGAATNEKLFF
TRBV28	.	TRBJ1-4	TRBD1	16	TGTGCCAGCAGTTTTTACCAGGGGGCAACTAATGAAAAACTGTTTTTT	CASSFYQGATNEKLFF
TRBV27	.	TRBJ2-1	.	13	TGTGCCAGCAGTTCCAGTGTCTACAATGAGCAGTTCTTC	CASSSSVYNEQFF
TRBV28	once	TRBJ1-2	TRBD1	16	TGTGCCAGCAGCCAGGGGGCCAGGGGGGAAAACTATGGCTACACCTTC	CASSQGARGENYGYTF
TRBV6-5	.	TRBJ1-2	.	15	TGTGCCAGCGCATTGAAGGCAGGGAATAACTATGGCTACACCTTC	CASALKAGNNYGYTF
TRBV28	once	TRBJ2-5	TRBD2	14	TGTGCCACCGGACTAGCGGGGATTCGAGAGACCCAGTACTTC	CATGLAGIRETQYF
TRBV18	.	TRBJ2-7	TRBD2	15	TGTGCCAGCTCACCCCAGACTAGCGGCTCCTACGAGCAGTACTTC	CASSPQTSGSYEQYF
TRBV4-3	.	TRBJ1-2	TRBD1	16	TGCGCCAGCAGCCAAGATTGGGACAGGTGGTACTATGGCTACACCTTC	CASSQDWDRWYYGYTF
TRBV27	.	TRBJ2-7	TRBD1	13	TGTGCCAGCAGTTTAAGGGACAGGGTCGAGCAGTACTTC	CASSLRDRVEQYF
TRBV7-2	.	TRBJ2-3	TRBD2	14	TGTGCCAGCAGCTTTAGCGGGCCCCCGGATACGCAGTATTTT	CASSFSGPPDTQYF
TRBV7-2	.	TRBJ2-2	TRBD2	18	TGTGCCAGCAGCTTAGTGGTGACTAGCCCACCAAACACCGGGGAGCTGTTTTTT	CASSLVVTSPPNTGELFF
TRBV29-1	.	TRBJ2-7	TRBD2	14	TGCAGCGTTACCGGGACTAGCGGTTCTTACGAGCAGTACTTC	CSVTGTSGSYEQYF
TRBV11-3	.	TRBJ1-2	TRBD1	14	TGTGCCAGCAATCGGGGGACAGATATCCCGGGGTACACCTTC	CASNRGTDIPGYTF
TRBV29-1	few	TRBJ2-2	TRBD2	13	TGCAGCGTCAGGACTAGCGGCACCGGGGAGCTGTTTTTT	CSVRTSGTGELFF
TRBV5-6	.	TRBJ2-3	TRBD2	16	TGTGCCAGCAGCTTCCCCACTAGCGGATACACAGATACGCAGTATTTT	CASSFPTSGYTDTQYF
TRBV5-4	.	TRBJ1-1	TRBD1	15	TGTGCCAGCAGCTCTCCGACAGGGGAATCGACTGAAGCTTTCTTT	CASSSPTGESTEAFF
TRBV27	.	TRBJ2-1	.	15	TGTGCCAGCAGTTTGAGGCCGGGGGCCTACAATGAGCAGTTCTTC	CASSLRPGAYNEQFF
TRBV7-9	.	TRBJ2-4	TRBD2	14	TGTGCCAGCAGCCCCGGGGGGACCAAAAACATTCAGTACTTC	CASSPGGTKNIQYF